Presented here are 8 T cell receptor beta chains from one specimen sequenced in a study of cytomegalovirus exposure and HLA in healthy donors. PCR involved 60 Vbeta and 13 Jbeta primers. The assay was immunoSEQ multiplex PCR, and TCRdb's table has in-frame clones only and misses some. Among some 190,000 clones listed, over 70% were seen once. Sequenced sample: PBMCs. The receptors were sampled from a man aged 35-49 years in good health and CMV-seropositive.

The sample holds one count of this clone. The chain couples TRBV15 to TRBJ1-1; D is unresolved. This CDR3 comprises 14 residues. Per the germline V gene, CDR1 is LNHNV and CDR2 is YYDKDF (reference sequence). Trimming took 1 base from V and 5 from J, leaving 11 bases between them. The CDR3 is CATSRGQEQTEAFF. For the CDR3, the DNA is TGTGCCACCAGCAGAGGGCAGGAACAGACTGAAGCTTTCTTT.

V gene TRBV29-1 combines with J gene TRBJ2-5; 9 positions agree with TRBD1. Germline loops: CDR1 SQVTM, CDR2 ANQGSEA. The CDR3 covers 12 residues. Trimming removed 4 bases from V and 11 bases from J; junction bases left unmatched: 8. DNA for the CDR3: TGCAGCGTTGGGACAGGGGTAAGAGAGCAGTACTTC. Protein: CSVGTGVREQYF.

V is TRBV6-6 and J is TRBJ1-1; 8 bases are a match to TRBD1. The CDR3 runs 16 residues. The germline V gene has CDR1 MNHNY and CDR2 SVGAGI (reference sequence). V shed 10 bases, J shed 1 base, and the junction held 14 bases outside the gene matches. CDR3 protein: CATRGQDLGWNTEAFF. DNA of the CDR3: TGTGCCACCCGGGGACAGGACCTTGGGTGGAACACTGAAGCTTTCTTT.

The V call is TRBV5-1, the J call TRBJ2-2; D may be TRBD1 (6 bases). V was trimmed by 4 bases and J by 2 bases, leaving 9 bases between them. CDR1 and CDR2 from the germline V gene are SGHRS and YFSETQ. The CDR3 has 14 residues. CDR3 protein: CASSKDRNTGELFF. CDR3 coding DNA: TGCGCCAGCAGCAAGGACAGAAACACCGGGGAGCTGTTTTTT.

The chain combines TRBV7-9 with TRBJ2-7; 7 bases map to TRBD1. This CDR3 has 14 amino acids. Germline CDR1 SEHNR, CDR2 FQNEAQ (reference sequence). With V trimmed by 5 bases and J by 0 bases, 4 bases remained unmatched. In nucleotides, the CDR3 is TGTGCCAGCAGCAGGGACAGCACCTCCTACGAGCAGTACTTC. Amino acid sequence: CASSRDSTSYEQYF.

The V call is TRBV2, the J call TRBJ2-5; D ambiguous. The CDR3 totals 11 residues. Germline CDR1 and CDR2: SNHLY and FYNNEI. Trimming pared 7 bases from V and 5 bases from J, leaving 8 bases between. Here the CDR3 reads CASNAVETQYF. CDR3 nucleotide sequence: TGTGCCAGCAATGCGGTGGAGACCCAGTACTTC.

CDR3 region: CASSYSGTSTYEQYF. CDR3 in DNA: TGTGCCAGCAGTTACTCCGGGACTAGCACCTACGAGCAGTACTTC. The J gene is TRBJ2-5, the V gene TRBV6-6; TRBD2 matches 9 bases. The DNA end is more similar to TRBJ2-7, so the J call may be wrong. The germline CDR1 and CDR2 sequences are MNHNY and SVGAGI (reference sequence). The CDR3 length is 15 residues.

This clone was seen once. V gene TRBV5-4 combines with J gene TRBJ2-2; 9 nucleotides align to TRBD2. The CDR3 spans 16 residues. The germline V gene has CDR1 SGHNT and CDR2 YYREEE (reference sequence). V lost 3 bases to trimming and J lost 5 bases; unmatched junction nucleotides: 8. CDR3 coding DNA: TGTGCCAGCAGCTCCCGACTAGCGGCTTTGACCGGGGAGCTGTTTTTT. Its protein product is CASSSRLAALTGELFF.